The entry that follows covers one TCR beta chain sequence. These data are taken from a study of blood T cell repertoires in COVID-19. About the research overall: Sites in the United States, Italy and Spain provided acute and convalescent COVID-19 samples. T cells, B-cell-depleted T cells, or PBMCs provided the cDNA or gDNA that served as material.

The authors' processing: Reference gene primer amplification gave nucleated cell count estimates. TCRdb's table, derived via immunoSEQ multiplex PCR, lists solely in-frame clones and lacks some. D and trimming were read from the DNA, whereas the V and J calls and clone size are those reported in that table. The repertoire holds hundreds of thousands of clones, with 85% to 90% as singletons. This CDR3 comprises 13 residues. Trimming removed 6 bases from V and 15 bases from J, with 18 bases in between. The sequencing sample was made of peripheral blood. The V gene is TRBV12-3 or TRBV12-4, the J gene TRBJ2-6, with TRBD2 as a possible D gene (7 bases). This receptor was identified in a woman under 40 with acute or convalescent COVID-19. This CDR3 reads CASSHRGAFTLTF. CDR3 sequence (DNA): TGTGCCAGCAGCCACCGGGGGGCCTTTACCCTGACTTTC.